This is a list of T cell receptor beta chains from one sample in a study of blood T cell repertoires in COVID-19. Using immunoSEQ multiplex PCR, the repertoire was profiled, and TCRdb retains in-frame clones only, with some absent. Counted here are 30,000 to 40,000 clones, 84% occurring once; the ten biggest clones make up 1.5% to 2%. The sequenced sample was peripheral blood. The receptors were sampled from a man aged 60-69 years with COVID-19, enrolled during active disease. The CDR3 runs from the conserved cysteine through the conserved F or W. Fields, in order: V gene, D gene, clone size, J gene, CDR3 DNA, CDR3 protein. The D gene is left open where the match is weak. Size tells how often a clone was seen (once, few, many) or the class of an expanded clone, and some rows leave it out.

v_gene: TRBV5-6
d_gene: TRBD1
abundance: few
j_gene: TRBJ1-2
CDR3nt: TGTGCCAGCGGACAGGGAACGAACTATGGCTACACCTTC
CDR3aa: CASGQGTNYGYTF

v_gene: TRBV28
d_gene: TRBD1
abundance: NA
j_gene: TRBJ1-2
CDR3nt: TGTGCCAGCACCCCGGGACAGTCCTACTATGGCTACACCTTC
CDR3aa: CASTPGQSYYGYTF

v_gene: TRBV5-4
d_gene: TRBD1
abundance: NA
j_gene: TRBJ2-5
CDR3nt: TGTGCCAGCAGCTTGGAGGGGGCCCGTGAGACCCAGTACTTC
CDR3aa: CASSLEGARETQYF

v_gene: TRBV21-1
d_gene: NA
abundance: once
j_gene: TRBJ2-7
CDR3nt: TGTGCCAGCAGCGGAAAACAGCACCGGAGACTAGCGGGAGGGGGACCTTTGGTCTACGAGCAGTACTTC
CDR3aa: CASSGKQHRRLAGGGPLVYEQYF

v_gene: TRBV7-2
d_gene: NA
abundance: few
j_gene: TRBJ1-3
CDR3nt: TGTGCCAGCAGCTTAGCGCTATCATCCGGAAACACCATATATTTT
CDR3aa: CASSLALSSGNTIYF

v_gene: TRBV2
d_gene: TRBD2
abundance: NA
j_gene: TRBJ2-5
CDR3nt: TGTGCCAGTAGAGCGGGTCTAGCGGGAGGTGGAGAGACCCAGTACTTC
CDR3aa: CASRAGLAGGGETQYF

v_gene: TRBV14
d_gene: NA
abundance: NA
j_gene: TRBJ1-5
CDR3nt: TGTGCCAGCAGCCAAGGGCGGGGACAGCCCCAGCATTTT
CDR3aa: CASSQGRGQPQHF

v_gene: TRBV5-6
d_gene: TRBD1
abundance: NA
j_gene: TRBJ1-5
CDR3nt: TGTGCCAGCAGCCGAAAACAGGGGGGAAATCAGCCCCAGCATTTT
CDR3aa: CASSRKQGGNQPQHF

v_gene: TRBV4-1
d_gene: TRBD1
abundance: NA
j_gene: TRBJ1-1
CDR3nt: TGCGCCAGCAGCCCCCACCGCGGACAGGGGAGGACTGAAGCTTTCTTT
CDR3aa: CASSPHRGQGRTEAFF

v_gene: TRBV7-2
d_gene: NA
abundance: NA
j_gene: TRBJ2-2
CDR3nt: TGTGCCAGCAGCCGTCGTCTGGACAGTTTAAACACCGGGGAGCTGTTTTTT
CDR3aa: CASSRRLDSLNTGELFF

v_gene: TRBV7-2
d_gene: TRBD1
abundance: once
j_gene: TRBJ1-2
CDR3nt: TGTGCCAGCAGCAGCGACAGGGTCGGCTACACCTTC
CDR3aa: CASSSDRVGYTF

v_gene: TRBV30
d_gene: TRBD2
abundance: NA
j_gene: TRBJ2-2
CDR3nt: TGTGCCTGGAACAGCGGGAGCGGATATTACACCGGGGAGCTGTTTTTT
CDR3aa: CAWNSGSGYYTGELFF

v_gene: TRBV27
d_gene: NA
abundance: NA
j_gene: TRBJ1-1
CDR3nt: TGTGCCAGCCTAGGAGGAATGAACACTGAAGCTTTCTTT
CDR3aa: CASLGGMNTEAFF

v_gene: TRBV19
d_gene: NA
abundance: NA
j_gene: TRBJ1-5
CDR3nt: TGTGCCAGTAGTCATTTTGACAGCTATAGCAATCAGCCCCAGCATTTT
CDR3aa: CASSHFDSYSNQPQHF

v_gene: TRBV6-1
d_gene: NA
abundance: NA
j_gene: TRBJ2-1
CDR3nt: TGTGCCAGCAGTGAGACTAGTCTTGTCTTTCATGAGCAGTTCTTC
CDR3aa: CASSETSLVFHEQFF

v_gene: TRBV12-3/TRBV12-4
d_gene: NA
abundance: NA
j_gene: TRBJ1-1
CDR3nt: TGTGCCAGCCTTCTACAGGGCAGCACTGAAGCTTTCTTT
CDR3aa: CASLLQGSTEAFF

v_gene: TRBV24-1
d_gene: TRBD2
abundance: NA
j_gene: TRBJ2-1
CDR3nt: TGTGCCACACACGGACTAGCGGACAATGAGCAGTTCTTC
CDR3aa: CATHGLADNEQFF

v_gene: TRBV5-1
d_gene: TRBD1
abundance: NA
j_gene: TRBJ2-5
CDR3nt: TGCGCCAGCAGCCCGGGACAGGGGACGGAGACCCAGTACTTC
CDR3aa: CASSPGQGTETQYF

v_gene: TRBV5-1
d_gene: NA
abundance: few
j_gene: TRBJ2-3
CDR3nt: TGCGCCAGCAGCGTCGGGGGAATTGCAGGGGATACGCAGTATTTT
CDR3aa: CASSVGGIAGDTQYF

v_gene: TRBV5-1
d_gene: NA
abundance: NA
j_gene: TRBJ1-2
CDR3nt: TGCGCCAGCAGCCAGGACAGTAACTATGGCTACACCTTC
CDR3aa: CASSQDSNYGYTF

v_gene: TRBV4-3
d_gene: NA
abundance: NA
j_gene: TRBJ1-2
CDR3nt: TGCGCCAGCAGCCAAGGGGGAGGATATGGCTACACCTTC
CDR3aa: CASSQGGGYGYTF

v_gene: TRBV6-4
d_gene: TRBD1
abundance: NA
j_gene: TRBJ2-7
CDR3nt: TGTGCCAGCAGTTCCGGGACAGGGGGTTCCTACGAGCAGTACTTC
CDR3aa: CASSSGTGGSYEQYF

v_gene: TRBV7-9
d_gene: TRBD1
abundance: NA
j_gene: TRBJ1-1
CDR3nt: TGTGCCAGCAGCCTACAGGGGGCGAATGAAGCTTTCTTT
CDR3aa: CASSLQGANEAFF

v_gene: TRBV5-1
d_gene: NA
abundance: NA
j_gene: TRBJ2-1
CDR3nt: TGCGCCAGCAGCCCGTTCGGGGGTGAGCAGTTCTTC
CDR3aa: CASSPFGGEQFF

v_gene: TRBV4-2
d_gene: TRBD1
abundance: NA
j_gene: TRBJ2-5
CDR3nt: TGTGCCAGCAGCCCCCCCCCGACAGGGGGGGTAGAGACCCAGTACTTC
CDR3aa: CASSPPPTGGVETQYF

v_gene: TRBV6-5
d_gene: TRBD1
abundance: NA
j_gene: TRBJ1-1
CDR3nt: TGTGCCAGCAGTTTCCAGGGGGCGGGGGTCACTGAAGCTTTCTTT
CDR3aa: CASSFQGAGVTEAFF

v_gene: TRBV7-2
d_gene: NA
abundance: NA
j_gene: TRBJ2-3
CDR3nt: TGTGCCAGCAGCTCCGTCCGAGGTACGCAGTATTTT
CDR3aa: CASSSVRGTQYF

v_gene: TRBV7-9
d_gene: NA
abundance: NA
j_gene: TRBJ2-7
CDR3nt: TGTGCCAGCAGCTTAGGAGTACAGGGCCCCCACGAGCAGTACTTC
CDR3aa: CASSLGVQGPHEQYF

v_gene: TRBV10-2
d_gene: NA
abundance: NA
j_gene: TRBJ1-1
CDR3nt: TGCGCCAGCAGGCTTGCAGGGGAGCGCGAAGCTTTCTTT
CDR3aa: CASRLAGEREAFF

v_gene: TRBV5-8
d_gene: NA
abundance: few
j_gene: TRBJ1-5
CDR3nt: TGTGCCAGCAGCCCTGGCTTACGCTTCAATCAGCCCCAGCATTTT
CDR3aa: CASSPGLRFNQPQHF

v_gene: TRBV4-2
d_gene: TRBD2
abundance: NA
j_gene: TRBJ2-7
CDR3nt: TGTGCCAGCAGCCAAGGGAGTCCGGGACTAGCGGGATTCTACGAGCAGTACTTC
CDR3aa: CASSQGSPGLAGFYEQYF

v_gene: TRBV7-2
d_gene: TRBD1
abundance: NA
j_gene: TRBJ1-4
CDR3nt: TGTGCCAGCAGCGTGGGACAGACGCATGAAAAACTGTTTTTT
CDR3aa: CASSVGQTHEKLFF

v_gene: TRBV12-3/TRBV12-4
d_gene: NA
abundance: once
j_gene: TRBJ1-5
CDR3nt: TGTGCCAGCAGCCCAGCGGGGGGTCAGCCCCAGCATTTT
CDR3aa: CASSPAGGQPQHF

v_gene: TRBV5-1
d_gene: NA
abundance: NA
j_gene: TRBJ2-7
CDR3nt: TGCGCCAGCAGCTCGACTAGTATGGAGCAGTACTTC
CDR3aa: CASSSTSMEQYF

v_gene: TRBV3-1/TRBV3-2
d_gene: NA
abundance: NA
j_gene: TRBJ2-6
CDR3nt: TGTGCCAGCAGCCAATATTTTAGGGGGTCAGCCTCTGGGGCCAACGTCCTGACTTTC
CDR3aa: CASSQYFRGSASGANVLTF

v_gene: TRBV11-3
d_gene: NA
abundance: NA
j_gene: TRBJ2-2
CDR3nt: TGTGCCAGCAGCACGGGAGAGGTCGGGGAGCTGTTTTTT
CDR3aa: CASSTGEVGELFF

v_gene: TRBV5-1
d_gene: NA
abundance: NA
j_gene: TRBJ2-1
CDR3nt: TGCGCCAGCAGCGAACGCTCCCCCTTCGGCTCCTACAATGAGCAGTTCTTC
CDR3aa: CASSERSPFGSYNEQFF

v_gene: TRBV2
d_gene: TRBD1
abundance: few
j_gene: TRBJ1-5
CDR3nt: TGTGCCAGCAGTGATGACGTACAGGGGGGGAGGCCCCAGCATTTT
CDR3aa: CASSDDVQGGRPQHF